This entry concerns a single T cell receptor (beta chain). The data originate from a study of blood T cells in healthy people across ages. Together with a sample-barcoded 5' primer, a J-beta primer mix was included in a second PCR lasting roughly 6 to 12 cycles. TCRdb re-called the 5' RACE reads through MiXCR, storing one row per CDR3 protein. This table has 700,000 or so distinct CDR3 sequences, about 43% appearing once. The CDR3 is 14 residues long. Per the germline V gene, CDR1 is MNHEY and CDR2 is SVGEGT. The origin of this receptor is a man older than 75 in good health. Input material: blood. The chain links TRBV6-2 or TRBV6-3 to TRBJ2-7; D uncertain. The assigned J gene may be wrong: the sequence end matches TRBJ2-4 better. The CDR3 is CASKDETPKNIQYF. The CDR3 bases are TGTGCCAGCAAAGACGAGACTCCCAAAAACATTCAGTACTTC.